The 13 T cell receptor beta chains below were found in one sample sequenced in a study of tumor and adjacent non-tumor tissue in lung cancer. This sample's RNA came from whole unsorted tissue. The library came from three nested PCR rounds adapted from ARM-PCR protocols. A single record per CDR3 protein comes from TCRdb applying MiXCR to the multiplex PCR reads. The sample records fewer than 85,000 distinct CDR3 sequences, 55% to 85% being singletons. The sample comprised lung tumor tissue. The source is a man aged 60 to 69 with non-small cell lung cancer.

With regard to this clonotype: One junction end disagrees with the germline gene, perhaps due to a read error. The chain joins TRBV29-1 to TRBJ2-7; 7 bases fit TRBD1. Germline V gene data show CDR1 as SQVTM and CDR2 as ANQGSEA. The CDR3 is 16 amino acids. CDR3 DNA sequence: TGCAGTGTTGAAGAGCCACACGGGACAGCTTCCTACGAGAAGTACTTC. Its translation is CSVEEPHGTASYEKYF.

Remarks on this clonotype: Its ends do not fully match the called genes, so a read error is possible. The J gene is TRBJ1-5, the V gene TRBV20-1; the D is unclear. The DNA end is a closer match to TRBJ2-3, so the J assignment may be wrong. This CDR3 is 12 amino acids long. CDR1 is DFQATT and CDR2 is SNEGSKA in the germline V gene (reference sequence). CDR3 nucleotide sequence: TGCAATGCTAGAGCAGGCGATCAGCCCCAGTATTTT. It specifies CNARAGDQPQYF.

Notes on this clonotype: One junction end disagrees with the germline gene, perhaps due to a read error. The rearrangement uses TRBV12-3 or TRBV12-4 and TRBJ2-1; D may correspond to TRBD1 or TRBD2 (5 bases each). This CDR3 comprises 15 residues. Here the CDR3 DNA reads TGTGCCAGCAGTTTCCCTGAACGGGACCACAATGAGCAGTTATTC. Protein product: CASSFPERDHNEQLF.

V usage is TRBV20-1 and J usage is TRBJ2-1, with TRBD2 matching 13 bases. V was clipped by 5 bases and J by 7 bases; unmatched bases: 8. The CDR3 covers 15 residues. The V gene's germline CDR1 is DFQATT and CDR2 SNEGSKA (reference sequence). This CDR3 is CSAGVGTSGKNEQFF. For the CDR3, the DNA is TGCAGTGCTGGAGTCGGGACTAGCGGGAAGAATGAGCAGTTCTTC.

Regarding this clonotype: One end of the junction is discordant with germline, which a read error may explain. The chain has TRBV28 and TRBJ1-5; D is unresolved. Germline V CDR1 and CDR2: MDHEN, SYDVKM. CDR3 size: 14 residues. CDR3: CASSDGYSNLPQHF. The CDR3 DNA reads TGTGCCAGCAGTGACGGGTATAGCAATCTGCCCCAGCATTTT.

Remarks on this clonotype: Here the CDR3 omits its conserved ending phenylalanine or tryptophan, so a read error is the likely source. The chain has TRBV20-1 and TRBJ2-2, with TRBD1 as a possible D gene (6 bases). The CDR3 length is 14 residues. Germline loops: CDR1 DFQATT, CDR2 SNEGSKA (reference sequence). CDR3 sequence reads: CSARGDIGTGELFL. CDR3 coding DNA: TGCAGTGCTAGAGGGGACATTGGGACCGGAGAGCTGTTTCTT.

The rearrangement links TRBV5-1 to TRBJ2-5, with TRBD2 matching 7 bases. Germline CDR1 SGHRS, CDR2 YFSETQ. The CDR3 runs to 19 residues. Trimming cost V 5 bases and J 2 bases; bases outside gene matches: 21. DNA for the CDR3: TGCGCCAGCAGGTTGTACCCCAGCGGGATAGGCCCAAATCAAGAGACCCAGTACTTC. It is translated as CASRLYPSGIGPNQETQYF.

A remark on this clonotype: Since the CDR3 does not end with the conserved phenylalanine or tryptophan, this likely comes from a read error. No DNA is shown, since the ends of the CDR3 on it are uncertain; the CDR3 is the one TCRdb lists. The rearrangement links TRBV20-1 to TRBJ2-7; the table's D gene call, TRBD2, was not cross checked with the DNA. Germline values: CDR1 DFQATT, CDR2 SNEGSKA (reference sequence). The CDR3 length equals 13 residues, ends included. The CDR3: CSGLAEHSYEHYL.

Points on this clonotype: The conserved phenylalanine or tryptophan is not found at the CDR3 terminus, so this likely reflects a read error. The chain links TRBV11-1 to TRBJ2-5; possible D gene TRBD1, 5 bases. Germline CDR1 and CDR2: SGHAT and FQDESV (reference sequence). The CDR3 contains 15 residues. CDR3 nucleotide sequence: TGTGTCAGCAGCCACCCCCTGGGGCAGCAAGAGACCCAGTACTTG. Amino acid sequence: CVSSHPLGQQETQYL.

This clonotype has more than one count but fewer than ten. One junction end disagrees with the germline gene, perhaps due to a read error. The rearrangement links TRBV11-1 to TRBJ2-2; D may be TRBD2 (5 bases). Germline CDR1 and CDR2: SGHAT and FQDESV (reference sequence). This CDR3 has 14 amino acids. DNA for the CDR3: TGTGCTAGCAGCTATATTAGTGGCACCGGGGAGCTTTTTTTT. Protein product: CASSYISGTGELFF.

Regarding this clonotype: No conserved phenylalanine or tryptophan ends this CDR3, so it is likely a read error. This chain connects TRBV11-1 to TRBJ2-2; perhaps TRBD2 as D (5 bases). The CDR3 has 14 amino acids. The V gene's germline CDR1 is SGHAT and CDR2 FQDESV (reference sequence). CDR3 in amino acids: CASSYTSGTQELFS. In DNA, the CDR3 is TGCGCCAGCAGCTATACTAGTGGCACCCAGGAGCTGTTTTCT.

A word on this clonotype: The conserved phenylalanine or tryptophan normally closing the CDR3 is absent here, so this likely arose from a read error. The rearrangement links TRBV5-6 to TRBJ1-1; TRBD1 aligns across 7 bases. Germline trimming cut 2 bases from V and 11 bases from J; bases unmatched to any gene: 15. Germline V gene lookup returns CDR1 SGHDT and CDR2 YYEEEE. This CDR3 is built from 15 residues. The CDR3 protein is CASSLLHQVTGRAFL. Here the CDR3 DNA reads TGTGCCAGCAGCTTACTCCACCAGGTGACAGGGAGGGCTTTCCTT.

This clonotype was detected only once. The V and J genes are TRBV20-1 and TRBJ2-7; TRBD2 matches at 7 bases. The germline gives CDR1 DFQATT, CDR2 SNEGSKA (reference sequence). With 6 bases clipped from V and 8 bases from J, the junction kept 19 bases outside the gene matches. The CDR3 has 15 residues. CDR3 protein: CSALPQPSGMYKQYF. CDR3 DNA sequence: TGCAGTGCCCTTCCCCAGCCTAGCGGCATGTACAAGCAGTACTTC.